This T cell receptor (beta chain) appears in the sequencing data of a study of blood T cell repertoires in COVID-19. Sequencing was performed with immunoSEQ multiplex PCR; in TCRdb, only in-frame clones are kept and a portion is missing. The sample yields about 250,000 clones, about 82% seen once. Trimming stripped 6 bases from V and 4 bases from J, with 18 bases between. CDR1 and CDR2 from the germline V gene are LNHDA and SQIVND (reference sequence). The CDR3 totals 15 residues. This TCR came from a woman of 80 years or more with COVID-19, enrolled during active disease. The material sequenced was peripheral blood. The chain employs TRBV19 and TRBJ1-1; the D gene is possibly TRBD1 (6 bases). CDR3: CASSGIEGGSTEAFF. DNA for the CDR3: TGTGCCAGTAGCGGGATTGAGGGGGGGAGCACTGAAGCTTTCTTT.